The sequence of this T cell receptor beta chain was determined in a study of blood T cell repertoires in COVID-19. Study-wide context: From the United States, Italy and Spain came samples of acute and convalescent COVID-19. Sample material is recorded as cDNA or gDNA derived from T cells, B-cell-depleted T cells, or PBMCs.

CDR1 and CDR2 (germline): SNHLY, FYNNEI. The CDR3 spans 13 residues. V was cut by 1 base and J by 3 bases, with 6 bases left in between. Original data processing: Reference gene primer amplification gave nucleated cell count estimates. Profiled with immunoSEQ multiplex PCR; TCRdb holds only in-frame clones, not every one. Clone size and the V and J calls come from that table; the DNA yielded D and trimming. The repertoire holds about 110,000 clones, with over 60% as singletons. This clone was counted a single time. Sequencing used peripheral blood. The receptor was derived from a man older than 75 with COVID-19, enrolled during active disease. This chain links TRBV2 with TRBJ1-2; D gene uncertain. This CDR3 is CASSEEQDYGYTF. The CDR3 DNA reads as TGTGCCAGCAGTGAAGAGCAGGACTATGGCTACACCTTC.